This T cell receptor (beta chain) was found in a study of identical twins. Study findings and constraints: Models underestimated how often monozygotic twins shared out-of-frame TCR alpha. Conclusions were based on cross-sectional statistical analysis, without following the same donors.

TCRdb itself ran the 5' RACE reads through MiXCR, one entry per CDR3 protein. The repertoire consists of some 460,000 distinct CDR3 sequences, with over 12% occurring once and the leading ten covering roughly 0.5%. V shed 6 bases, J shed 5 bases, and the junction held 3 bases outside the gene matches. From germline, CDR1 is MNHNS and CDR2 SASEGT. CDR3 size: 13 residues. As for this clonotype: Its antigen remains unknown.

There were only healthy Caucasians among the donors. The same sample was also used in a study of yellow fever vaccine responses in identical twins. That study reports: Twins' T cell vaccine responses reportedly looked partly convergent, partly personalized.

This clonotype originated in a woman between 18 and 29 years old in good health. This chain uses TRBV6-1 with TRBJ2-1; 8 positions agree with TRBD2. Material for sequencing was CD4+ T cells sorted from blood. The CDR3, as DNA: TGTGCCAGCAGGATAGCGGGGAACAATGAGCAGTTCTTC. The encoded protein is CASRIAGNNEQFF.